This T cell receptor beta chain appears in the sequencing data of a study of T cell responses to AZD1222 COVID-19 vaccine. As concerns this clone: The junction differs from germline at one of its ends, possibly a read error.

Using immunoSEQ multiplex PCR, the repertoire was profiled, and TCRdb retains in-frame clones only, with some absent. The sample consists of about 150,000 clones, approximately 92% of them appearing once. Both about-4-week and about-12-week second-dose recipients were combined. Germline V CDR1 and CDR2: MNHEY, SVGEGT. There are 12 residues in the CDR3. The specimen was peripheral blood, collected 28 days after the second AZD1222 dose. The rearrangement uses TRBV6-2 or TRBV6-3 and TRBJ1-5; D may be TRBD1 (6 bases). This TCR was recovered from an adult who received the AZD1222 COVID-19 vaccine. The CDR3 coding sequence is TGTGCCAGCAGTTACCCAGGGGCCTCCTTTCTTTTT. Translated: CASSYPGASFLF.